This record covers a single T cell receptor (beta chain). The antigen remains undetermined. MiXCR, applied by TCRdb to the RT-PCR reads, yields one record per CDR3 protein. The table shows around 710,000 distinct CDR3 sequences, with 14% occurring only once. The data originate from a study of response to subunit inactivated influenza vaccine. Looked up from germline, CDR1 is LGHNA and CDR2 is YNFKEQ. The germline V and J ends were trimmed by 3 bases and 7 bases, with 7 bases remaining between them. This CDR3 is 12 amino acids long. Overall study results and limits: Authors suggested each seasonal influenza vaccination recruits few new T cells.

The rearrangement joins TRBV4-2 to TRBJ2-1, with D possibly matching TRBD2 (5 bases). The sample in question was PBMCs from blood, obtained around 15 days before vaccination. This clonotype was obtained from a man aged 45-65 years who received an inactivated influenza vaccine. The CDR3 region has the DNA TGTGCCAGCAGCCATAAGCGGAATGAGCAGTTCTTC. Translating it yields CASSHKRNEQFF.